The clone carrying this T cell receptor (beta chain) turned up a few times. The antigen remains undetermined. Germline CDR1 and CDR2: MDHEN and SYDVKM. The CDR3 runs to 12 residues. Trimming stripped 5 bases from V and 9 bases from J, with 14 bases between. This entry belongs to a study of early T cells in non-severe SARS-CoV-2 infection. About the study: From unsorted whole blood, bulk RNA was sequenced, and the chains remained unpaired.

Individual cDNA molecules each received unique molecular identifiers attached to them. Via MiXCR, TCRdb re-called the 5' RACE reads, giving one row per CDR3 protein. The sample shows about 66,000 distinct CDR3 sequences, approximately 13% of them seen only once. Study-level points and caveats: The study's VDJdb matching favored anti-spike CD8 responses and missed private and CD4 specificities.

The rearrangement uses TRBV28 and TRBJ2-7; D uncertain. The receptor was derived from an adult who was a healthcare worker with PCR-confirmed SARS-CoV-2 infection or an uninfected control (not recorded which). Input material: whole blood. CDR3 loop: CASSLQITGQYF. The CDR3 coding sequence is TGTGCCAGCAGTCTGCAAATAACTGGGCAGTACTTC. The complete variable domain, with remaining parts taken from reference TRBV28 and TRBJ2-7, reads DVKVTQSSRYLVKRTGEKVFLECVQDMDHENMFWYRQDPGLGLRLIYFSYDVKMKEKGDIPEGYSVSREKKERFSLILESASTNQTSMYLCASSLQITGQYFGPGTRLTVT.